This T cell receptor beta chain is from a study of cytomegalovirus exposure and HLA in healthy donors. The PCR contained 60 Vbeta and 13 Jbeta primers. This table comes from immunoSEQ multiplex PCR, and its TCRdb copy is limited to in-frame clones, with some not included. Found here are 90,000 to 130,000 clones, about 70% of them singletons; the top ten hold around 4.8%. V lost 0 bases, J lost 4 bases, and 4 bases stayed unmatched. Germline assignment: CDR1 SGHRS and CDR2 YFSETQ. The CDR3 length is 16 residues. The material sequenced was PBMCs. This TCR derives from a man between 25 and 39 years old in good health and CMV-seropositive. The chain recombines TRBV5-1 with TRBJ2-3; 11 bases are shared with TRBD2. The CDR3 DNA sequence: TGCGCCAGCAGCTTGGGTCTAGCGGGGGGCTCAGATACGCAGTATTTT. This translates into CASSLGLAGGSDTQYF.